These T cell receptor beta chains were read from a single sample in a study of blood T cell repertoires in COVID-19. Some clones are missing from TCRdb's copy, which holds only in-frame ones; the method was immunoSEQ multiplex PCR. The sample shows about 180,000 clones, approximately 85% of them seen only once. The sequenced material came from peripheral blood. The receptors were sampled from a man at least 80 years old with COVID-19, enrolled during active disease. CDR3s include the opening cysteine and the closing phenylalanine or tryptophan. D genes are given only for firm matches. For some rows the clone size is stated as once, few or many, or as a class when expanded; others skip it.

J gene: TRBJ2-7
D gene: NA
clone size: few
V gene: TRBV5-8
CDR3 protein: CASSLTDNSYEQYF
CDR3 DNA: TGTGCCAGCAGCTTGACGGACAACTCCTACGAGCAGTACTTC

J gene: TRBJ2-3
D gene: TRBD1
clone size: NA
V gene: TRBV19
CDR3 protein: CASTDRGQGTDTQYF
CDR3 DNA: TGTGCCAGTACCGATAGGGGGCAGGGCACAGATACGCAGTATTTT

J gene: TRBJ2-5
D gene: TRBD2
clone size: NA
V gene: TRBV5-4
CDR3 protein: CASSLRSGGAETQYF
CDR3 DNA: TGTGCCAGCAGCTTACGGAGCGGGGGGGCCGAGACCCAGTACTTC

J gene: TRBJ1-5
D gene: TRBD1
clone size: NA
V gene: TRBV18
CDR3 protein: CASSGDRANQPQHF
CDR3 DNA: TGTGCCAGCTCGGGCGACAGGGCCAATCAGCCCCAGCATTTT

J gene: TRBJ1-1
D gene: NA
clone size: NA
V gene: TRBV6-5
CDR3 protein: CAARGGLAEAFF
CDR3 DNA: TGTGCTGCTCGCGGAGGGTTGGCTGAAGCTTTCTTT

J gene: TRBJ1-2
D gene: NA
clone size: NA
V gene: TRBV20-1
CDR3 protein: CSARRDYGYTF
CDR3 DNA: TGCAGTGCTAGGAGGGACTATGGCTACACCTTC

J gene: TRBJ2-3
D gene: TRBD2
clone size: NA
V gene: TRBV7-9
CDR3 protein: CASSLLRGGGDTQYF
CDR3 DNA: TGTGCCAGCAGCTTACTGCGGGGGGGTGGAGATACGCAGTATTTT

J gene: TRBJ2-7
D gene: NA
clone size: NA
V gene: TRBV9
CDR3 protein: CASSVAGPGYEQYF
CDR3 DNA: TGTGCCAGCAGCGTAGCAGGTCCCGGTTACGAGCAGTACTTC

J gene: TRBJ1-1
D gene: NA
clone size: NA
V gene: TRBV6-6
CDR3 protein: CASSRGEETEAFF
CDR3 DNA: TGTGCCAGCAGTAGGGGTGAGGAAACTGAAGCTTTCTTT

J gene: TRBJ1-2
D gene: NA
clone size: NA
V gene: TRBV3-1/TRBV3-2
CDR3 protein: CASSQERHGGYTF
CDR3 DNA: TGTGCCAGCAGCCAAGAGAGACATGGGGGCTACACCTTC

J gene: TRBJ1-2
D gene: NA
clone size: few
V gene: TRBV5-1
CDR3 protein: CASSPGTYANYGYTF
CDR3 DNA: TGCGCCAGCAGCCCGGGGACTTACGCTAACTATGGCTACACCTTC

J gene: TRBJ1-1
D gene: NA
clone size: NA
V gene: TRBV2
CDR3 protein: CASSDASTEAFF
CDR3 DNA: TGTGCCAGCAGTGACGCTAGCACTGAAGCTTTCTTT

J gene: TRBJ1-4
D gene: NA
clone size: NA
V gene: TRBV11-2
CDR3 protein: CASSFGQPATNEKLFF
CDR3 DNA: TGTGCCAGCAGCTTCGGACAGCCCGCAACTAATGAAAAACTGTTTTTT

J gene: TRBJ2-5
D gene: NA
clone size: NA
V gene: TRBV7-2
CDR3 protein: CASSFGVSETQYF
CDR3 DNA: TGTGCCAGCAGCTTCGGGGTTTCGGAGACCCAGTACTTC

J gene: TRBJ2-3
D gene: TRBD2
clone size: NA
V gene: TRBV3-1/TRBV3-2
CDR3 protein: CASSQGLAGVYTDTQYF
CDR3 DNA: TGTGCCAGCAGCCAAGGACTAGCGGGGGTTTACACAGATACGCAGTATTTT

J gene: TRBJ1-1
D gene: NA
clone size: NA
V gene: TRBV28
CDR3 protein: CASTQRGTSAFF
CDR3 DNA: TGTGCCAGCACCCAGCGCGGGACTTCGGCTTTCTTT